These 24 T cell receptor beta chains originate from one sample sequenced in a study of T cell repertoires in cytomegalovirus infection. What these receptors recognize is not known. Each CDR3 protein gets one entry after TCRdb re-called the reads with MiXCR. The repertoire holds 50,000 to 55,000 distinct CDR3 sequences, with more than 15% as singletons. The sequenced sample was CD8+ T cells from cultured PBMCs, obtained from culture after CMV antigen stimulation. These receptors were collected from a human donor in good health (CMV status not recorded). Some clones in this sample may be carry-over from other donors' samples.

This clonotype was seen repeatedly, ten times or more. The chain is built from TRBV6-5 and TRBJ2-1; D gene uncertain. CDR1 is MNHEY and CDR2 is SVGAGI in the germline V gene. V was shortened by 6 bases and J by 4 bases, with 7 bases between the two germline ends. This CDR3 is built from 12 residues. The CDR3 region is CASRTKYNEQFF. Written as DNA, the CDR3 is TGTGCCAGCAGAACAAAGTACAATGAGCAGTTCTTC.

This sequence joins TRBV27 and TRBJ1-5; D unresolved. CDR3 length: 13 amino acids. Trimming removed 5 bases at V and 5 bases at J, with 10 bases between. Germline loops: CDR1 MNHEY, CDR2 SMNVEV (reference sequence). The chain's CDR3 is CASSLYSDQPQHF. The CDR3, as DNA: TGTGCCAGCAGTCTTTACAGTGATCAGCCCCAGCATTTT.

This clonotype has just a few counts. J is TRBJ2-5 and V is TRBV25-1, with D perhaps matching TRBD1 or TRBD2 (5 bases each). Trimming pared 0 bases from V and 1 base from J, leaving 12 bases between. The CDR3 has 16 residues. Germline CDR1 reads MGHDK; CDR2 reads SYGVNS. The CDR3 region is CASSEYGAHPQETQYF. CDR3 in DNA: TGTGCCAGCAGTGAATACGGGGCCCACCCCCAAGAGACCCAGTACTTC.

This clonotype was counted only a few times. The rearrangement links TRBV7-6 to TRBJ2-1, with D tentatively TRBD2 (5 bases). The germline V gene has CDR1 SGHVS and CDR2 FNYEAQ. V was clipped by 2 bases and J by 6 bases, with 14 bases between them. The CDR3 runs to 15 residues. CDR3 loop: CASSLILAGGNEQFF. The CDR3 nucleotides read TGTGCCAGCAGCTTAATTCTAGCTGGAGGCAATGAGCAGTTCTTC.

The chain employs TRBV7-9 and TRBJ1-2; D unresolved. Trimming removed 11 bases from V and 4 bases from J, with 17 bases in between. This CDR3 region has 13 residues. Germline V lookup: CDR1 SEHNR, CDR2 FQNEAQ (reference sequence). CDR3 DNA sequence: TGTGCCGGCCGTAAGAGTGACGGCTATGGCTACACCTTC. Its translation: CAGRKSDGYGYTF.

The chain's CDR3 is CASSLTYYNEQFF. The CDR3 nucleotides read TGTGCCAGCAGCCTCACTTACTACAATGAGCAGTTCTTC. V is TRBV11-3 and J is TRBJ2-1, with D uncertain. Germline V gene sequence: CDR1 SGHNT, CDR2 YENEEA. V was cut by 5 bases and J by 3 bases, with 8 bases left in between. The CDR3 totals 13 residues.

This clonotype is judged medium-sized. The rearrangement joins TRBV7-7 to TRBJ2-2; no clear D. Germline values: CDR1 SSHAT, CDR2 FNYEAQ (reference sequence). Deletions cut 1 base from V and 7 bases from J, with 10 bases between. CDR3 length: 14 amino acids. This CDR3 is CASSLDPESGELFF. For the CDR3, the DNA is TGTGCCAGCAGCTTAGACCCGGAGAGCGGGGAGCTGTTTTTT.

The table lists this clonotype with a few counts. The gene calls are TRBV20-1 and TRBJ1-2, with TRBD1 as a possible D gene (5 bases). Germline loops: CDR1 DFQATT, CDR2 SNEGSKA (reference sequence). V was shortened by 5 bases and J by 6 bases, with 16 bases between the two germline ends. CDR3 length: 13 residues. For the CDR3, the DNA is TGCAGTGCTGCCGGGACGTCGGATCATGGCTACACCTTC. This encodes CSAAGTSDHGYTF.

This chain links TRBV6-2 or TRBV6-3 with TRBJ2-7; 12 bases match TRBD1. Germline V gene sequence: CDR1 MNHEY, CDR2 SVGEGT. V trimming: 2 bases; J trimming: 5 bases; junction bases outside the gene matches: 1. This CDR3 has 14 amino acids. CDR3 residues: CASSYGTGGHEQYF. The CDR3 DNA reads TGTGCCAGCAGTTACGGGACAGGGGGCCACGAGCAGTACTTC.

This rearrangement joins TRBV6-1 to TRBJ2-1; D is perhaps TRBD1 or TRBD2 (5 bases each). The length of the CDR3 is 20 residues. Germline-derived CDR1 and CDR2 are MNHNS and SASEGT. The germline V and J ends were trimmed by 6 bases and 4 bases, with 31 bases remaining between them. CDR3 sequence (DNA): TGTGCCAGCAGCACCACAACGGCGAATATCGGGGCGCCGAATTACAATGAGCAGTTCTTC. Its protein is CASSTTTANIGAPNYNEQFF.

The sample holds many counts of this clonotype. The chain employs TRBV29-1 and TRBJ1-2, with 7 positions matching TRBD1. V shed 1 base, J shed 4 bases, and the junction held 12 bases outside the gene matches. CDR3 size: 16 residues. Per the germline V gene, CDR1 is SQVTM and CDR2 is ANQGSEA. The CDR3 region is CSVEGTRGVESYGYTF. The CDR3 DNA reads TGCAGCGTTGAAGGGACCAGGGGGGTCGAAAGCTATGGCTACACCTTC.

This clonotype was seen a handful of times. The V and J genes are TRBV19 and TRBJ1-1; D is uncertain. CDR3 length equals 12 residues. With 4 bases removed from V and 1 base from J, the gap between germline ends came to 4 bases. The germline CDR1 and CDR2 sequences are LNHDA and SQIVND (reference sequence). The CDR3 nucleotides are TGTGCCAGTAGTAACGGGAACACTGAAGCTTTCTTT. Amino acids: CASSNGNTEAFF. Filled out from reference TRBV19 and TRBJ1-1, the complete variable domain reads DGGITQSPKYLFRKEGQNVTLSCEQNLNHDAMYWYRQDPGQGLRLIYYSQIVNDFQKGDIAEGYSVSREKKESFPLTVTSAQKNPTAFYLCASSNGNTEAFFGQGTRLTVV.

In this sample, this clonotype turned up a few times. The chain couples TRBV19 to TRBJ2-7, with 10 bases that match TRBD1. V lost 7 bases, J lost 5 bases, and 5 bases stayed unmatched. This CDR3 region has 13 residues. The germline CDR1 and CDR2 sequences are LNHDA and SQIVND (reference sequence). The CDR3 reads CASTDRGQDEQYF. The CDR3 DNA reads TGTGCCAGTACCGACAGGGGGCAGGACGAGCAGTACTTC.

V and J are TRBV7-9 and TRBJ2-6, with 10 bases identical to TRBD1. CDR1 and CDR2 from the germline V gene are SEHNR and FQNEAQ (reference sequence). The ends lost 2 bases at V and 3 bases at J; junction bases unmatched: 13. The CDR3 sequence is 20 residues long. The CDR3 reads CASSLIGDDRGRDGANVLTF. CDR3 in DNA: TGTGCCAGCAGCTTAATCGGGGACGACAGGGGGCGGGATGGGGCCAACGTCCTGACTTTC.

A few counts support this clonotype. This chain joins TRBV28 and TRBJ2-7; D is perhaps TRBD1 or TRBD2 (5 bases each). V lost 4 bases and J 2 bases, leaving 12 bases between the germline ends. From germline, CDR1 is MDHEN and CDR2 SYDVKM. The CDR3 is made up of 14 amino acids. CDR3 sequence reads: CASSWGRVAYEQYF. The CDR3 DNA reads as TGTGCCAGCAGTTGGGGACGGGTTGCCTACGAGCAGTACTTC. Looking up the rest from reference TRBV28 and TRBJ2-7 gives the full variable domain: DVKVTQSSRYLVKRTGEKVFLECVQDMDHENMFWYRQDPGLGLRLIYFSYDVKMKEKGDIPEGYSVSREKKERFSLILESASTNQTSMYLCASSWGRVAYEQYFGPGTRLTVT.

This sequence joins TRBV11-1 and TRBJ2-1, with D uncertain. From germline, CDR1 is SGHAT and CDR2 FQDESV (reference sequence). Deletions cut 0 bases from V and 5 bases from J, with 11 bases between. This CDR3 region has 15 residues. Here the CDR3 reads CASSLAGAHNNEQFF. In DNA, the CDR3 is TGTGCCAGCAGCTTAGCCGGAGCTCATAACAATGAGCAGTTCTTC.

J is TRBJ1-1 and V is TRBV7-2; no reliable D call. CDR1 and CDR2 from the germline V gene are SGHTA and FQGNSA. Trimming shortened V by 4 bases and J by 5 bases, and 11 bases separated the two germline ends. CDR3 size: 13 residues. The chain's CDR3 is CASSSHRATEAFF. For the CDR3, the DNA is TGTGCCAGCAGCTCCCACCGGGCTACTGAAGCTTTCTTT.

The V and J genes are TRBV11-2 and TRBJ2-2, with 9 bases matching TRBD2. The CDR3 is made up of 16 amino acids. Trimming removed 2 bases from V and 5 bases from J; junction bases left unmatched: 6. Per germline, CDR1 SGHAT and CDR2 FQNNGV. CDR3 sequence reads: CASSLFRGLATGELFF. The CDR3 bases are TGTGCCAGCAGCTTATTTCGGGGACTAGCAACCGGGGAGCTGTTTTTT.

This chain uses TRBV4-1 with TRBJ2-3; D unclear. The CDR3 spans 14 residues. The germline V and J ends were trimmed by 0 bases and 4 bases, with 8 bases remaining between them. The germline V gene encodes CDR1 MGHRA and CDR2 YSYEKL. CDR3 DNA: TGCGCCAGCAGCCAAGAAACGGGCGCAGATACGCAGTATTTT. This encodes CASSQETGADTQYF.

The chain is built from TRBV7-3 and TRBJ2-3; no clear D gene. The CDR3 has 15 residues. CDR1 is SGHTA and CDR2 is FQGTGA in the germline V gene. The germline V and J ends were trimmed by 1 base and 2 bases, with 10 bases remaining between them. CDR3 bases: TGTGCCAGCAGCTTAAGACCCGGACCCACAGATACGCAGTATTTT. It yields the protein CASSLRPGPTDTQYF.

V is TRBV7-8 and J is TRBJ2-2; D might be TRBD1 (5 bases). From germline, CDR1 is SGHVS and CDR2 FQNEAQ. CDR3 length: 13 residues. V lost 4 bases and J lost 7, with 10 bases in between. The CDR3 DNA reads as TGTGCCAGCAGCTCAGGGAATAGCGGGGAGCTGTTTTTT. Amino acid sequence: CASSSGNSGELFF.

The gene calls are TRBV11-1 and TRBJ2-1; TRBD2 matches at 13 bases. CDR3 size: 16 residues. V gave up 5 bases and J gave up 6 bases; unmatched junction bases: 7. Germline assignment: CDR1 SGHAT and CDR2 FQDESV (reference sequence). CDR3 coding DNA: TGTGCCAGCAGCCCACTGACTAGCGGGGGGCCCAATGAGCAGTTCTTC. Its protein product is CASSPLTSGGPNEQFF.

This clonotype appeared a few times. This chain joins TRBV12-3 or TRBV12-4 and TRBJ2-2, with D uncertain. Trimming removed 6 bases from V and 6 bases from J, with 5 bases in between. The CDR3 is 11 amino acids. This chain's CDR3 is CASRVAGELFF. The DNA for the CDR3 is TGTGCCAGCAGGGTGGCCGGGGAGCTGTTTTTT.

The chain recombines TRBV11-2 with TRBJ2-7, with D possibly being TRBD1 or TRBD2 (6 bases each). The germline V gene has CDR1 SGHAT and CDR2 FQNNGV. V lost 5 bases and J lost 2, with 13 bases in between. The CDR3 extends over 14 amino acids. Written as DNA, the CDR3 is TGTGCCAGCAGCGCGGGACCAGGGGCCTACGAGCAGTACTTC. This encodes CASSAGPGAYEQYF.